The present T cell receptor (beta chain) was sequenced within a study of radiotherapy plus CTLA-4 blockade in lung cancer. The CDR3 is 18 amino acids. With 3 bases removed from V and 2 bases from J, the gap between germline ends came to 20 bases. Germline V CDR1 and CDR2: MDHEN, SYDVKM. The protocol was immunoSEQ multiplex PCR, while the TCRdb copy is restricted to in-frame clones and leaves out a portion. The sample has more than 75,000 clones, around 80% seen once. Study outcomes and limitations: Radiotherapy plus ipilimumab was followed by expansion in blood of tumor-derived TCR clones.

In regard to this clone: Antigen specificity is unknown.

The starting material was peripheral blood, obtained from a patient treated with radiotherapy plus ipilimumab. This TCR came from a human donor with non-small cell lung cancer that progressed on radiotherapy plus ipilimumab. The chain has TRBV28 and TRBJ1-5, with D tentatively TRBD1 (6 bases). The CDR3 coding sequence is TGTGCCAGCAGTTTTCGGACTAGGCAGGGGATGGGCAATCAGCCCCAGCATTTT. Its protein is CASSFRTRQGMGNQPQHF.